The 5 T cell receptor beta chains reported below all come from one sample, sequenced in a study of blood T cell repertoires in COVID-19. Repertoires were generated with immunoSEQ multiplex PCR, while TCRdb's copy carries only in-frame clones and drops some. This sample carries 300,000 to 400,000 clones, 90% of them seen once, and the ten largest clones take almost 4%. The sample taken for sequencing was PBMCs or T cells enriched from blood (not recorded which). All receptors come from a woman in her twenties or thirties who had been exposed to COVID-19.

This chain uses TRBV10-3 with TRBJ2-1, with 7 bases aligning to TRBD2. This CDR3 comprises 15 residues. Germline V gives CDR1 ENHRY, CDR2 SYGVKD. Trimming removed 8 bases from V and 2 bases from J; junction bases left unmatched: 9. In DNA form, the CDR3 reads TGTGCCATCGGGACTAACGTAGTCCCCTACAATGAGCAGTTCTTC. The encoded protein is CAIGTNVVPYNEQFF.

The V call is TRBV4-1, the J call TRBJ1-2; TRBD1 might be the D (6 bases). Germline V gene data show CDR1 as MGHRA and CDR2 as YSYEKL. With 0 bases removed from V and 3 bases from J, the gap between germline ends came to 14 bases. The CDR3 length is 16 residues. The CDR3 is CASSQDPTGIYYGYTF. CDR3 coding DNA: TGCGCCAGCAGCCAAGATCCTACAGGGATCTACTATGGCTACACCTTC.

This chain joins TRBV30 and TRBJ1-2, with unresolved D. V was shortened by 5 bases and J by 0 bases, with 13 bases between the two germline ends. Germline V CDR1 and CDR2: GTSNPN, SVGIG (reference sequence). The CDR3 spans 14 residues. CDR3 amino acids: CAWAPPGTNYGYTF. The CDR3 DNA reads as TGTGCCTGGGCCCCCCCGGGGACTAACTATGGCTACACCTTC.

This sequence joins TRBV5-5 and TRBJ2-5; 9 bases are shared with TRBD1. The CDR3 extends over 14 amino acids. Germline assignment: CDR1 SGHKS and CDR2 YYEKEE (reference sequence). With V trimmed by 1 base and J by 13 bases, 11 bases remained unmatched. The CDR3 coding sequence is TGTGCCAGCAGCTTGCCCGGGACAGGGCCCCTATGGTACTTC. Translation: CASSLPGTGPLWYF.

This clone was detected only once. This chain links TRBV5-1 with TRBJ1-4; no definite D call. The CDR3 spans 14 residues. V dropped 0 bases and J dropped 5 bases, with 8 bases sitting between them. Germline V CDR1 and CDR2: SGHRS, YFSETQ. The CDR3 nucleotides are TGCGCCAGCAGCTTGGCCGAAGCAAATGAAAAACTGTTTTTT. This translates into CASSLAEANEKLFF.